A single sample is the source of the 32 T cell receptor beta chains below, sequenced in a study of OX40 agonist ivuxolimab in advanced cancers. TCRdb keeps only in-frame clones here, not all; method: immunoSEQ multiplex PCR. The sample records about 80,000 clones, approximately 90% being singletons. This material consisted of CD4+ or CD8+ T cells sorted from blood, taken in a trial of the OX40 agonist ivuxolimab. The receptors here all came from an adult with an advanced solid tumor such as melanoma, head and neck, liver or kidney cancer.

The V gene is TRBV4-1, the J gene TRBJ2-3; 12 nucleotides align to TRBD2. Germline trimming cut 1 base from V and 6 bases from J; bases unmatched to any gene: 8. This CDR3 is built from 17 residues. Germline loops: CDR1 MGHRA, CDR2 YSYEKL. In DNA, the CDR3 is TGCGCCAGCAGCCAAGTGCCTAGCGGGGGGGACAGGGATACGCAGTATTTT. This sequence encodes CASSQVPSGGDRDTQYF.

The gene calls are TRBV2 and TRBJ2-5; TRBD2 agrees at 9 bases. The CDR3 contains 16 residues. The germline V gene has CDR1 SNHLY and CDR2 FYNNEI. V lost 3 bases and J lost 2; bases outside the gene matches: 7. The CDR3 here is CASSEGLAGIQETQYF. CDR3 in DNA: TGTGCCAGCAGTGAGGGGCTAGCGGGGATACAAGAGACCCAGTACTTC. Full variable domain (rest looked up from reference TRBV2 and TRBJ2-5): EPEVTQTPSHQVTQMGQEVILRCVPISNHLYFYWYRQILGQKVEFLVSFYNNEISEKSEIFDDQFSVERPDGSNFTLKIRSTKLEDSAMYFCASSEGLAGIQETQYFGPGTRLLVL.

CDR3 amino acids: CASSLAGTGVTEAFF. The CDR3 DNA reads TGTGCCAGCAGCTTGGCGGGGACAGGGGTAACTGAAGCTTTCTTT. The chain uses TRBV5-5 and TRBJ1-1; 10 bases are shared with TRBD1. V lost 0 bases and J lost 5; bases outside the gene matches: 4. CDR1 SGHKS and CDR2 YYEKEE come from the germline V gene (reference sequence). The CDR3 is made up of 15 amino acids.

The genes are TRBV25-1 and TRBJ2-5; TRBD2 agrees at 10 bases. This CDR3 has 17 amino acids. V shed 1 base and J 5 bases; nucleotides not matched to a gene: 10. Germline V gene lookup returns CDR1 MGHDK and CDR2 SYGVNS. The CDR3 nucleotides read TGTGCCAGCAGTGAATTTGAGCGGGGGGGCTTATGGGAGACCCAGTACTTC. Its translation: CASSEFERGGLWETQYF.

The chain couples TRBV6-1 to TRBJ1-4; 7 nucleotides match TRBD1. V shed 9 bases and J 1 base; nucleotides not matched to a gene: 8. From germline, CDR1 is MNHNS and CDR2 SASEGT. CDR3 length: 15 residues. CDR3 in DNA: TGTGCCAGGAGGAACCGGGACAGAACTAATGAAAAACTGTTTTTT. Encoded protein: CARRNRDRTNEKLFF.

This chain joins TRBV2 and TRBJ2-2, with 8 bases fitting TRBD1. CDR1 is SNHLY, CDR2 FYNNEI, per germline. V lost 3 bases, J lost 5 bases, and 11 bases stayed unmatched. The CDR3 length is 17 residues. This chain's CDR3 is CASSEEEDRDSTGELFF. CDR3 nucleotide sequence: TGTGCCAGCAGTGAGGAAGAGGACAGGGATTCTACCGGGGAGCTGTTTTTT.

The V and J genes are TRBV13 and TRBJ2-1, with 8 positions matching TRBD2. After removal of 5 bases from V and 6 bases from J, the junction contained 18 bases not matched to a gene. This CDR3 comprises 18 residues. Germline CDR1 is PRHDT and CDR2 is FYEKMQ (reference sequence). CDR3 residues: CASSPSIRAGTSLNEQFF. CDR3 nucleotides: TGTGCCAGCAGCCCCTCCATCCGGGCCGGGACTAGTCTCAATGAGCAGTTCTTC.

CDR3 sequence (DNA): TGTGCCAGTAGTATTCCGGGACAGCTTACTTACTCTGGAAACACCATATATTTT. This sequence encodes CASSIPGQLTYSGNTIYF. The chain couples TRBV19 to TRBJ1-3; 7 nucleotides align to TRBD1. The CDR3 has 18 amino acids. The germline gives CDR1 LNHDA, CDR2 SQIVND (reference sequence). V lost 3 bases, J lost 0 bases, and 11 bases stayed unmatched.

V and J are TRBV12-5 and TRBJ1-2; D not resolved. V gave up 3 bases and J gave up 4 bases, with 3 bases separating them. The V gene's germline CDR1 is LGHNT and CDR2 FRNRAP. The CDR3 contains 11 residues. CDR3 amino acids: CASGLSYGYTF. The DNA for the CDR3 is TGTGCTAGTGGTTTATCCTATGGCTACACCTTC.

V is TRBV4-1 and J is TRBJ2-1; maybe TRBD1 (6 bases). Per germline, CDR1 MGHRA and CDR2 YSYEKL. Trimming removed 3 bases from V and 9 bases from J, with 12 bases in between. The CDR3 is 13 amino acids. The CDR3 DNA follows: TGCGCCAGCAGCCACTTACAGGGTTTTGAGCAGTTCTTC. It translates to CASSHLQGFEQFF.

The chain recombines TRBV12-2 with TRBJ1-6. TRBV12-2 is a known pseudogene. The CDR3 runs 22 residues. Here the CDR3 DNA reads TGTGCAAGTCGCTTAAGCCTGCCGTCTCGGCGAGGAACGAGCTCCTATAATTCACCCCTCCACTTT. Translation gives CASRLSLPSRRGTSSYNSPLHF.

The J gene is TRBJ2-1, the V gene TRBV29-1; TRBD1 agrees at 8 bases. This CDR3 has 15 amino acids. The J segment lost 6 bases and the V segment lost 1 base, leaving 8 bases of the junction unmatched. CDR1 and CDR2 (germline): SQVTM, ANQGSEA. The CDR3 is CSVEGWTGLGNEQFF. The CDR3 DNA reads TGCAGCGTTGAAGGATGGACAGGGCTGGGCAATGAGCAGTTCTTC.

J is TRBJ1-2 and V is TRBV18; tentative D call: TRBD1 (5 bases). Trimming took off 5 bases at V and 4 bases at J, with 17 bases between the two ends. Germline CDR1 and CDR2: KGHSH and LQKENI. CDR3 length: 15 amino acids. The CDR3 DNA follows: TGTGCCAGCTCAGCCGCGACGGGGGACCTCTATGGCTACACCTTC. Translating it yields CASSAATGDLYGYTF.

This clone was detected once. The CDR3 spells CASSWQGQPQHF. The CDR3 coding sequence is TGTGCCAGCAGCTGGCAGGGGCAGCCCCAGCATTTT. This sequence joins TRBV5-6 and TRBJ1-5; TRBD1 might be the D (6 bases). The CDR3 covers 12 residues. CDR1 SGHDT and CDR2 YYEEEE come from the germline V gene. The V end was cut by 3 bases, the J end by 7 bases, with 8 bases between.

This clone has a handful of counts. The gene calls are TRBV6-5 and TRBJ1-1; 7 bases match TRBD1. Germline assignment: CDR1 MNHEY and CDR2 SVGAGI. The ends lost 0 bases at V and 3 bases at J; junction bases unmatched: 7. The CDR3 loop spans 16 amino acids. The CDR3 DNA follows: TGTGCCAGCAGTTACTCGAGGGCAGGGGGATACACTGAAGCTTTCTTT. Residues: CASSYSRAGGYTEAFF.

The chain is built from TRBV5-4 and TRBJ2-5, with TRBD2 matching over 13 bases. J was trimmed by 2 bases and V by 4 bases; bases with no gene match: 5. Germline CDR1 is SGHNT and CDR2 is YYREEE (reference sequence). CDR3 length equals 16 residues. The CDR3 coding sequence is TGTGCCAGCAGCAACGGACTAGCGGGGGCACAAGAGACCCAGTACTTC. This translates into CASSNGLAGAQETQYF.

The chain employs TRBV27 and TRBJ1-6, with D tentatively TRBD1 (6 bases). The V end lost 2 bases, the J end lost 7 bases, and 9 bases lay between the germline ends. Germline V gene sequence: CDR1 MNHEY, CDR2 SMNVEV (reference sequence). The CDR3 is made up of 14 amino acids. The CDR3 here is CASSLAGENSPLHF. The CDR3 nucleotides read TGTGCCAGCAGTTTAGCAGGGGAAAATTCACCCCTCCACTTT.

The chain couples TRBV19 to TRBJ1-4, with 10 bases lining up with TRBD1. With 11 bases clipped from V and 7 bases from J, the junction kept 4 bases outside the gene matches. Germline V lookup: CDR1 LNHDA, CDR2 SQIVND (reference sequence). The CDR3 is 12 residues long. CDR3 sequence: CASGTGAEKLFF. The CDR3 DNA reads TGTGCCTCCGGGACAGGGGCTGAAAAACTGTTTTTT.

A single count supports this clone. The chain is built from TRBV14 and TRBJ2-1; possible D gene TRBD1, 5 bases. Trimming stripped 4 bases from V and 4 bases from J, with 8 bases between. Germline-derived CDR1 and CDR2 are SGHDN and FVKESK. This CDR3 comprises 13 residues. The CDR3 sequence is CASSPYRYNEQFF. In DNA, the CDR3 is TGTGCCAGCAGCCCATACAGGTACAATGAGCAGTTCTTC.

This clone was recorded only once. V and J are TRBV7-2 and TRBJ1-2; 10 nucleotides agree with TRBD1. V shed 5 bases and J 0 bases; nucleotides not matched to a gene: 9. The CDR3 sequence is 17 residues long. Germline V gene lookup returns CDR1 SGHTA and CDR2 FQGNSA. CDR3 sequence reads: CASSISGTGAPNYGYTF. The CDR3 nucleotides are TGTGCCAGCAGCATATCCGGGACAGGGGCCCCTAACTATGGCTACACCTTC.

V gene TRBV11-2 combines with J gene TRBJ2-7; D is unresolved. Trimming took 1 base from V and 1 from J, leaving 11 bases between them. In germline, CDR1 is SGHAT, CDR2 FQNNGV. The CDR3 covers 15 residues. The CDR3 here is CASSLVSTQSYEQYF. For the CDR3, the DNA is TGTGCCAGCAGCTTAGTTTCTACCCAATCCTACGAGCAGTACTTC.

This chain uses TRBV4-2 with TRBJ2-3, with TRBD2 matching over 9 bases. Germline V gene data show CDR1 as LGHNA and CDR2 as YNFKEQ. The J segment lost 5 bases and the V segment lost 0 bases, leaving 9 bases of the junction unmatched. The CDR3 is made up of 17 amino acids. CDR3 region: CASSQDFASGEGDTQYF. The CDR3 nucleotides read TGTGCCAGCAGCCAAGATTTTGCTAGCGGGGAAGGAGATACGCAGTATTTT.

This clone has only one observation. The chain carries TRBV9 and TRBJ1-3; TRBD1 is a possible D gene (5 bases). V was pared by 2 bases and J by 0 bases, with 9 bases between. The CDR3 extends over 15 amino acids. The germline gives CDR1 SGDLS, CDR2 YYNGEE. This CDR3 reads CASSVGRGSGNTIYF. The CDR3 coding sequence is TGTGCCAGCAGCGTGGGGAGGGGCTCTGGAAACACCATATATTTT.

The chain links TRBV7-8 to TRBJ1-2; 8 bases are shared with TRBD1. The CDR3 is 16 amino acids. CDR1 and CDR2 (germline): SGHVS, FQNEAQ. The ends lost 2 bases at V and 3 bases at J; junction bases unmatched: 8. The CDR3: CASSLFNSGGHYGYTF. The CDR3 DNA follows: TGTGCCAGCAGCTTATTCAACTCAGGGGGCCACTATGGCTACACCTTC.

The chain carries TRBV29-1 and TRBJ2-5, with D uncertain. V was pared by 6 bases and J by 3 bases, with 14 bases between. Germline V gene sequence: CDR1 SQVTM, CDR2 ANQGSEA. CDR3 length equals 13 residues. The CDR3 nucleotides read TGCAGCGTCGCTCCCCCTGCGGAAGAGACCCAGTACTTC. Its translation is CSVAPPAEETQYF.

This sequence joins TRBV10-2 and TRBJ2-2; TRBD2 aligns across 12 bases. Germline V CDR1 and CDR2: WSHSY, SAAADI. The CDR3 contains 14 residues. V lost 8 bases and J lost 5; bases outside the gene matches: 3. The CDR3 DNA reads as TGCGCCAGCCTAGCGGGGGGGCCTACCGGGGAGCTGTTTTTT. Translated: CASLAGGPTGELFF.

The J gene is TRBJ1-4, the V gene TRBV2; TRBD1 might be the D (6 bases). The CDR3 runs 15 residues. Trimming cost V 6 bases and J 4 bases, with 15 bases left between them. The germline gives CDR1 SNHLY, CDR2 FYNNEI. The CDR3 loop reads CASRRGGGLNEKLFF. In DNA form, the CDR3 reads TGTGCCAGCAGGAGAGGGGGGGGGCTTAATGAAAAACTGTTTTTT.

This clone was observed once. The chain recombines TRBV29-1 with TRBJ2-7; D unclear. V shed 5 bases and J shed 5 bases, with 10 bases lying between them. CDR1 and CDR2 from the germline V gene are SQVTM and ANQGSEA. The CDR3 has 11 residues. In DNA form, the CDR3 reads TGCAGCGTTCGTAACTACGACGAGCAGTACTTC. It codes for CSVRNYDEQYF.

The gene calls are TRBV10-3 and TRBJ2-6; D gene uncertain. The CDR3 runs to 14 residues. CDR1 and CDR2 from the germline V gene are ENHRY and SYGVKD. Deletions cut 11 bases from V and 2 bases from J, with 13 bases between. CDR3 nucleotides: TGTGCCGTCACTGATCTGGCTGGGGCCAACGTCCTGACTTTC. Translating it yields CAVTDLAGANVLTF.

The chain recombines TRBV12-2 with TRBJ2-2; the table's D call, TRBD2, was not checked against the DNA. TRBV12-2 represents a pseudogene. The CDR3 has 15 amino acids. The CDR3 loop is CASRLVGLYTGELFF. In DNA, the CDR3 is TGTGCAAGTCGCTTAGTGGGACTGTACACCGGGGAGCTGTTTTTT.

V usage is TRBV9 and J usage is TRBJ2-5, with D possibly TRBD2 on 6 matching bases. The CDR3 covers 14 residues. Trimming left V 4 bases short and J 7 bases short, with 17 bases between. Germline lookup yields CDR1 SGDLS and CDR2 YYNGEE. CDR3 DNA: TGTGCCAGCAGCTCAGGAGGGACCCAGGCGACCCAGTACTTC. Residues: CASSSGGTQATQYF.

This clone was seen a single time. CDR3: CASSPRQVQNTEAFF. CDR3 bases: TGCGCCAGCAGCCCCCGACAGGTTCAGAACACTGAAGCTTTCTTT. V usage is TRBV4-1 and J usage is TRBJ1-1, with TRBD1 as a possible D gene (6 bases). The CDR3 runs to 15 residues. Per the germline V gene, CDR1 is MGHRA and CDR2 is YSYEKL. The V end lost 4 bases, the J end lost 1 base, and 13 bases lay between the germline ends.